This T cell receptor beta chain originates from a study of cytomegalovirus exposure and HLA in healthy donors. Findings and caveats of the study: Looking again later, the authors saw that most CMV-associated TCR beta chains seemed HLA-restricted. Later genetic work tied a missense DCLRE1C variant to beta-chain V and J trimming.

With 60 Vbeta and 13 Jbeta primers, the PCR was carried out. The protocol was immunoSEQ multiplex PCR, while the TCRdb copy is restricted to in-frame clones and leaves out a portion. The sample lists around 130,000 clones; more than 60% were seen once. As for this clone: The antigen is not known.

Material for sequencing was PBMCs. This receptor was taken from a woman aged 40 to 50 in good health and CMV-seropositive.

DNA for the CDR3: TGTGCCAGCAGTTTATATGTTCAGGACAGGGGAAACTACGAGCAGTACTTC. Protein sequence: CASSLYVQDRGNYEQYF. The V call is TRBV28, the J call TRBJ2-7; TRBD1 matches at 9 bases. The germline gives CDR1 MDHEN, CDR2 SYDVKM. The ends lost 1 base at V and 3 bases at J; junction bases unmatched: 10. The CDR3 runs 17 residues.